The 14 T cell receptor beta chains in this list originate from one sample, sequenced in a study of response to subunit inactivated influenza vaccine. From the RT-PCR reads, TCRdb called clonotypes with MiXCR, one entry per CDR3 protein. The repertoire has about 650,000 distinct CDR3 sequences, 14% of them found once; the top ten carry roughly 7.2%. The material was PBMCs from blood, obtained around two weeks before vaccination. The receptors were sampled from a man aged 50-59 years who received an inactivated influenza vaccine.

The chain combines TRBV7-2 with TRBJ2-5; 13 positions agree with TRBD2. Germline CDR1 reads SGHTA; CDR2 reads FQGNSA. The CDR3 is made up of 15 amino acids. V lost 5 bases to trimming and J lost 5 bases; unmatched junction nucleotides: 5. DNA of the CDR3: TGTGCCAGCAGCACGACTAGCGGGGGGTTTGAGACCCAGTACTTC. It translates to CASSTTSGGFETQYF.

This chain links TRBV6-5 with TRBJ2-7; TRBD2 matches at 12 bases. Germline lookup yields CDR1 MNHEY and CDR2 SVGAGI. CDR3 length: 17 residues. V gave up 4 bases and J gave up 1 base; unmatched junction bases: 8. The CDR3 region is CASSLTSGSSLSYEQYF. CDR3 nucleotides: TGTGCCAGCAGTTTGACTAGCGGGAGTTCCCTTTCCTACGAGCAGTACTTC.

This clonotype was seen a few times. The chain is built from TRBV4-3 and TRBJ2-2; the match to TRBD1 covers 10 bases. V trimming: 6 bases; J trimming: 6 bases; junction bases outside the gene matches: 7. Germline CDR1 LGHNA, CDR2 YSLEER. The CDR3 is made up of 15 amino acids. In DNA, the CDR3 is TGCGCCAGCAGTCAGACAGGGGGCATCGCCGGGGAGCTGTTTTTT. It codes for CASSQTGGIAGELFF.

At least ten counts were recorded for this clonotype. The chain recombines TRBV6-1 with TRBJ1-5; no reliable D call. The germline V and J ends were trimmed by 8 bases and 0 bases, with 8 bases remaining between them. The germline CDR1 and CDR2 sequences are MNHNS and SASEGT. This CDR3 is built from 13 residues. The DNA of the CDR3 is TGTGCCAGCGGAACCGATAGCAATCAGCCCCAGCATTTT. It yields the protein CASGTDSNQPQHF.

Concerning this clonotype: A much larger clone lies a single base off, so this may be a read error. This chain uses TRBV3-1 with TRBJ1-1; D remains ambiguous. V gave up 10 bases and J gave up 1 base, with 13 bases separating them. Per germline, CDR1 LGHDT and CDR2 YNNKEL (reference sequence). This CDR3 has 13 residues. The chain's CDR3 is CATSSGKNTEAFF. CDR3 in DNA: TGTGCCACCTCCTCCGGGAAGAACACTGAAGCTTTCTTT. Supplemented by reference TRBV3-1 and TRBJ1-1, the full variable domain reads DTAVSQTPKYLVTQMGNDKSIKCEQNLGHDTMYWYKQDSKKFLKIMFSYNNKELIINETVPNRFSPKSPDKAHLNLHINSLELGDSAVYFCATSSGKNTEAFFGQGTRLTVV.

This rearrangement joins TRBV2 to TRBJ2-3; D may correspond to TRBD1 or TRBD2 (5 bases each). Deletions cut 5 bases from V and 15 bases from J, with 15 bases between. The CDR3 contains 11 residues. Germline lookup yields CDR1 SNHLY and CDR2 FYNNEI. The CDR3 nucleotides read TGTGCCAGCAGTCCCGGGACCTCGGGATATTTT. As protein: CASSPGTSGYF.

This clonotype was counted between two and nine times. This chain links TRBV7-2 with TRBJ2-3; D may be TRBD2 (6 bases). Germline V gene lookup returns CDR1 SGHTA and CDR2 FQGNSA. Trimming stripped 6 bases from V and 2 bases from J, with 18 bases between. The CDR3 extends over 16 amino acids. Here the CDR3 DNA reads TGTGCCAGCAGTACCACTAGCAATGGTCCCACAGATACGCAGTATTTT. Protein product: CASSTTSNGPTDTQYF.

This clonotype was counted a few times. J is TRBJ2-2 and V is TRBV18, with D maybe TRBD2 (5 bases). Germline values: CDR1 KGHSH, CDR2 LQKENI. Trimming took off 0 bases at V and 1 base at J, with 9 bases between the two ends. This CDR3 has 16 residues. The CDR3 region is CASSPPNRGNTGELFF. The CDR3 DNA follows: TGTGCCAGCTCACCACCAAACCGGGGGAACACCGGGGAGCTGTTTTTT.

This clonotype occurred many times. The rearrangement joins TRBV12-3 or TRBV12-4 to TRBJ2-3; 7 bases map to TRBD2. V lost 5 bases, J lost 0 bases, and 5 bases stayed unmatched. CDR3 size: 15 residues. The CDR3 sequence is CASSPRGVSTDTQYF. In DNA form, the CDR3 reads TGTGCCAGCAGTCCCCGGGGGGTGAGCACAGATACGCAGTATTTT.

The V gene is TRBV9, the J gene TRBJ2-1; TRBD2 agrees at 12 bases. J was trimmed by 12 bases and V by 3 bases; bases with no gene match: 10. The CDR3 extends over 15 amino acids. Germline assignment: CDR1 SGDLS and CDR2 YYNGEE. CDR3 loop: CASSGRGELAGGQFF. The CDR3, as DNA: TGTGCCAGCAGCGGGAGGGGAGAACTAGCGGGAGGGCAGTTCTTC.

J is TRBJ2-3 and V is TRBV24-1, with D perhaps TRBD1 (6 bases). V gave up 12 bases and J gave up 1 base, with 13 bases separating them. Germline V gene data show CDR1 as KGHDR and CDR2 as SFDVKD. The length of the CDR3 is 13 residues. CDR3 nucleotide sequence: TGTGCCTACACAGGGATCCGCACAGATACGCAGTATTTT. It yields the protein CAYTGIRTDTQYF.

The genes are TRBV28 and TRBJ2-5; D might be TRBD2 (6 bases). V lost 7 bases, J lost 8 bases, and 23 bases lay in between. The CDR3 has 15 residues. Germline V gives CDR1 MDHEN, CDR2 SYDVKM. CDR3 DNA sequence: TGTGCCAGCAAACTGACCGGGGGTCCCCTCCCAACCCAGTACTTC. Protein: CASKLTGGPLPTQYF.

The CDR3 sequence is CASSQETSGIDTQYF. CDR3 bases: TGTGCCAGCAGCCAAGAGACTAGCGGTATAGATACGCAGTATTTT. J is TRBJ2-3 and V is TRBV4-2; 9 nucleotides match TRBD2. The CDR3 loop spans 15 amino acids. V lost 0 bases, J lost 5 bases, and 3 bases stayed unmatched. The germline V gene has CDR1 LGHNA and CDR2 YNFKEQ.

This clonotype was counted ten times or more. V and J are TRBV4-1 and TRBJ2-3; D may be TRBD1 or TRBD2 (7 bases each). From germline, CDR1 is MGHRA and CDR2 YSYEKL. V was cut by 3 bases and J by 7 bases, with 23 bases left in between. CDR3 length: 17 residues. CDR3: CASSHPQGGPTKYTQYF. DNA of the CDR3: TGCGCCAGCAGCCATCCGCAGGGGGGGCCAACGAAATATACGCAGTATTTT.